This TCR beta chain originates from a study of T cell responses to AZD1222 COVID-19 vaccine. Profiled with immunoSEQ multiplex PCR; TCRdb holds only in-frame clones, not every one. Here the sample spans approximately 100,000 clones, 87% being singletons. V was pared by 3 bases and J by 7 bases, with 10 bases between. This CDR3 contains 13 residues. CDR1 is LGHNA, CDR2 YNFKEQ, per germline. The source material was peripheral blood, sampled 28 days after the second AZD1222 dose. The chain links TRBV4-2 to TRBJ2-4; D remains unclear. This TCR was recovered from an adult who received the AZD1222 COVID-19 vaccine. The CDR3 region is CASSQGGSNIQYF. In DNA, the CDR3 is TGTGCCAGCAGCCAGGGCGGATCTAACATTCAGTACTTC.